The rows below give T cell receptor beta chains drawn from one sample of a study of T cells in Graves' hyperthyroidism and ophthalmopathy. TCRdb redid the calling of the multiplex PCR reads with MiXCR, one entry per CDR3 protein. This table has approximately 270,000 distinct CDR3 sequences, roughly 14% appearing once. Sequenced material: blood. All receptors come from a woman aged 40 to 50 with Graves' hyperthyroidism that later progressed to Graves' ophthalmopathy. Each CDR3 is given with its conserved first and last residue. The D gene is left open where the match is weak. Size tells how often a clone was seen (once, few, many) or the class of an expanded clone, and some rows leave it out.

>TRBJ2-1|TRBV25-1|NA|few
CASSVWDGFSYNEQFF
TGTGCCAGCAGTGTTTGGGACGGTTTCTCCTACAATGAGCAGTTCTTC
>TRBJ2-3|TRBV14|NA|few
CASSQVSSAQYF
TGTGCCAGCAGCCAAGTGAGTAGCGCGCAGTATTTT
>TRBJ1-1|TRBV7-9|NA|few
CASSLLRDGPTEAFF
TGTGCCAGCAGCTTACTGAGGGACGGGCCCACTGAAGCTTTCTTT
>TRBJ2-7|TRBV10-3|TRBD1|few
CAISDTGAEGPYEQYF
TGTGCCATCAGTGATACAGGGGCAGAAGGCCCCTACGAGCAGTACTTC
>TRBJ1-5|TRBV19|NA|NA
CASSRGAQHF
TGTGCCAGTAGCCGAGGGGCCCAGCATTTT
>TRBJ2-1|TRBV28|TRBD2|many
CASRSRASGRTYNEQFF
TGTGCCAGCCGGTCCCGGGCTAGCGGGAGGACCTACAATGAGCAGTTCTTC
>TRBJ2-7|TRBV6-1|NA|few
CASSEDTAYEQYF
TGTGCCAGCAGTGAAGACACGGCGTACGAGCAGTACTTC
>TRBJ2-7|TRBV4-1|NA|NA
CASSPDGGLGGYEQYF
TGCGCCAGCAGCCCGGACGGGGGCCTCGGGGGCTACGAGCAGTACTTC
>TRBJ1-5|TRBV15|NA|NA
CATSREFGQATQPQHF
TGTGCCACCAGCAGAGAATTTGGACAAGCTACTCAGCCCCAGCATTTT
>TRBJ2-1|TRBV7-2|NA|many
CASSPLGSSYNEQFF
TGTGCCAGCAGCCCACTAGGGAGCTCCTACAATGAGCAGTTCTTC
>TRBJ2-7|TRBV24-1|NA|many
CATSQGSYEQYF
TGTGCCACCAGTCAGGGCTCCTACGAGCAGTACTTC
>TRBJ2-5|TRBV6-1|TRBD2|many
CASSVAGQQETQYF
TGTGCCAGCAGTGTAGCGGGACAACAAGAGACCCAGTACTTC
>TRBJ2-1|TRBV6-1|NA|many
CASSYISAYNEQFF
TGTGCCAGCAGTTATATTTCAGCCTACAATGAGCAGTTCTTC
>TRBJ2-1|TRBV6-5|TRBD1|many
CASSYWTGGRNEQFF
TGTGCCAGCAGTTACTGGACAGGGGGACGTAATGAGCAGTTCTTC
>TRBJ2-1|TRBV3-1|TRBD2|few
CASSPQAGKNEQFF
TGTGCCAGCAGCCCACAAGCGGGAAAGAATGAGCAGTTCTTC
>TRBJ2-5|TRBV25-1|TRBD2|once
CASSGGGLGRETQYF
TGTGCCAGCAGTGGGGGGGGACTAGGTCGAGAGACCCAGTACTTC
>TRBJ2-6|TRBV5-1|NA|many
CASSWDPGTGANVLTF
TGCGCCAGCAGCTGGGATCCAGGGACTGGGGCCAACGTCCTGACTTTC
>TRBJ1-2|TRBV14|TRBD1|NA
CASSPGADRGRYGYTF
TGTGCCAGCAGCCCCGGGGCGGACAGGGGGCGTTATGGCTACACCTTC
>TRBJ2-2|TRBV12-3/TRBV12-4|NA|NA
CASTPSTGELFF
TGTGCCAGCACACCCAGCACCGGGGAGCTGTTTTTT
>TRBJ1-6|TRBV5-6|TRBD1|NA
CASSLPGTGYSPLHF
TGTGCCAGCAGCTTGCCCGGGACAGGATATTCACCCCTCCACTTT
>TRBJ2-3|TRBV29-1|NA|many
CSVEVTEGTDTQYF
TGCAGCGTTGAAGTCACGGAGGGCACAGATACGCAGTATTTT
>TRBJ2-1|TRBV7-9|NA|NA
CASSMSRGFYEQFF
TGTGCCAGCTCCATGAGTAGGGGCTTCTATGAGCAGTTCTTC
>TRBJ1-4|TRBV2|NA|NA
CASSGGTNEKLFF
TGTGCCAGCAGTGGAGGGACCAATGAAAAACTGTTTTTT
>TRBJ2-7|TRBV7-8|NA|many
CASSLDRTLNEQYF
TGTGCCAGCAGCTTAGACAGGACCCTGAACGAGCAGTACTTC